Detailed here is one T cell receptor beta chain. CDR1 is LNHDA, CDR2 SQIVND, per germline (reference sequence). This CDR3 region has 14 residues. Trimming removed 9 bases from V and 2 bases from J, with 16 bases in between. This sample was included in a study of blood T cell repertoires in COVID-19. Original processing methods: Amplified reference gene primers provided the basis for estimating nucleated cell counts. Clones were sequenced by immunoSEQ multiplex PCR, and TCRdb holds only the in-frame ones, with some missing. Clone size and V and J calls were adopted from that table, with D and trimming inferred from the DNA. The top ten hold over 2% of the sample, which has about 400,000 clones, roughly 87% seen once.

This TCR derives from a woman aged 40 to 50 with acute COVID-19. This chain connects TRBV19 to TRBJ1-2; D might be TRBD1 (6 bases). The sequencing input was PBMCs or T cells enriched from blood (not recorded which). CDR3 bases: TGTGCCAGCAGGAAGAGGGGGTCCAACTATGGCTACACCTTC. Its protein is CASRKRGSNYGYTF.